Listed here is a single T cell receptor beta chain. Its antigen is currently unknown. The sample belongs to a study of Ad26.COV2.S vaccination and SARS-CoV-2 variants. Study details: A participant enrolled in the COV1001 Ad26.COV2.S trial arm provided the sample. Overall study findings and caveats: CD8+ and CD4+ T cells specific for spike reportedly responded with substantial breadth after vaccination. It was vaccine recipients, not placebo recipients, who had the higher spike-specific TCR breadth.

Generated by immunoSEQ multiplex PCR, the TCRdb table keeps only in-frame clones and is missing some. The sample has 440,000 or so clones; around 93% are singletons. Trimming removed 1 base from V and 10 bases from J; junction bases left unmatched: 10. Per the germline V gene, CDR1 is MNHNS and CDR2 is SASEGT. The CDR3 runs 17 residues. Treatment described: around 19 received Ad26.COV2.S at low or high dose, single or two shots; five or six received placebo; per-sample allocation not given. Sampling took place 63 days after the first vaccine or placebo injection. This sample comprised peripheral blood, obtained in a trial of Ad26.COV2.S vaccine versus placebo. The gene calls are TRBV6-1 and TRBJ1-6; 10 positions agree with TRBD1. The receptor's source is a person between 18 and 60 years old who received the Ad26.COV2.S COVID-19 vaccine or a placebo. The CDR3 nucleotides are TGTGCCAGCAGTGAAGAGGGGGGGACAGGGGTAGGGTCACCCCTCCACTTT. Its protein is CASSEEGGTGVGSPLHF.